The T cell receptor (beta chain) under discussion was sequenced for a study of T cell responses to AZD1222 COVID-19 vaccine. This clone was picked up one time. Its antigen is not identified. Profiled with immunoSEQ multiplex PCR; TCRdb holds only in-frame clones, not every one. The sample holds fewer than 50,000 clones; around 80% are singletons and the top ten take roughly 22%. CDR3 length: 15 residues. V lost 5 bases, J lost 2 bases, and 8 bases stayed unmatched. The germline CDR1 and CDR2 sequences are SGHDT and YYEEEE. Study observations and caveats: Vaccination with two AZD1222 doses was followed by a rise in Spike-specific TCR breadth and depth. The sample set comprised mostly white British donors with more females, and clonal diversity was possibly underestimated. Unmutated variant regions are reportedly targeted by nearly half of spike-specific TCRs.

The sequence derives from an adult who received the MenACWY meningococcal vaccine as a control. The chain carries TRBV5-6 and TRBJ2-3, with TRBD2 identical over 7 bases. The sample in question was peripheral blood, obtained 28 days after the second dose of the MenACWY control vaccine. The DNA of the CDR3 is TGTGCCAGCAGGGGAGGGGCGGGGTTCACAGATACGCAGTATTTT. The encoded protein is CASRGGAGFTDTQYF.